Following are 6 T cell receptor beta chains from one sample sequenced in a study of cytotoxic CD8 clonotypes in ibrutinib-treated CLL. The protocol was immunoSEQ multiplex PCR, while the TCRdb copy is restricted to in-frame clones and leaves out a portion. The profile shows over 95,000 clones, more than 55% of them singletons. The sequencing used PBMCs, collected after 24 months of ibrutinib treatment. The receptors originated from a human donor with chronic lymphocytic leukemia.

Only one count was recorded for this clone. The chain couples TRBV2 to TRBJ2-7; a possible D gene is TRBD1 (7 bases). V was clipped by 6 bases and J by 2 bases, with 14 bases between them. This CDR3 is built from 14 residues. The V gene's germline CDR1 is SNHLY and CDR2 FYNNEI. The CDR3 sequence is CASRNGGTAYEQYF. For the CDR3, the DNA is TGTGCCAGCAGGAATGGAGGGACAGCCTACGAGCAGTACTTC.

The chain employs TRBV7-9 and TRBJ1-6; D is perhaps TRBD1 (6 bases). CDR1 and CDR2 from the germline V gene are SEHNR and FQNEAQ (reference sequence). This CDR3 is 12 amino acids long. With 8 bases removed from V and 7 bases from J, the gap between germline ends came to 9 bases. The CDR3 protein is CASRGGNSPLHF. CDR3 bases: TGTGCCAGCCGAGGGGGAAATTCACCCCTCCACTTT.

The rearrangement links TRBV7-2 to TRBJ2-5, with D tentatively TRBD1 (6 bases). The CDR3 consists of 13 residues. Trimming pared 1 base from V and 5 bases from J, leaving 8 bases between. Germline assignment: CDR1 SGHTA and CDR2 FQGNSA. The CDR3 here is CASSLGQGETQYF. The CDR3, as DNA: TGTGCCAGCAGCTTAGGCCAGGGGGAGACCCAGTACTTC.

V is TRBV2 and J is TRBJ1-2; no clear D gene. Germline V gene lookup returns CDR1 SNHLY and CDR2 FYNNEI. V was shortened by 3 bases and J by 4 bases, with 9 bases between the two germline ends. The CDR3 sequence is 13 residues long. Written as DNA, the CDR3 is TGTGCCAGCAGTGAGGAGAGGGCCTATGGCTACACCTTC. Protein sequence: CASSEERAYGYTF.

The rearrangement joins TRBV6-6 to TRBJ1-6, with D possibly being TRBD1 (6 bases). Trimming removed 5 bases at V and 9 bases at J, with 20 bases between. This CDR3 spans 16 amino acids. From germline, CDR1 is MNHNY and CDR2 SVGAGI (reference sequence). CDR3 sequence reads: CASSQVWGQGISPLHF. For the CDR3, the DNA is TGTGCCAGCAGTCAAGTTTGGGGCCAGGGGATTTCACCCCTCCACTTT.

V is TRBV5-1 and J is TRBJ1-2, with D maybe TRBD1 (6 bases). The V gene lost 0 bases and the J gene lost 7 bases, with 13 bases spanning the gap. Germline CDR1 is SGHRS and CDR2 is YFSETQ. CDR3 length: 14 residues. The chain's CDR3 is CASSLAGGGSGYTF. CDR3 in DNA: TGCGCCAGCAGCTTGGCCGGAGGGGGAAGTGGCTACACCTTC.